The present T cell receptor (beta chain) was sequenced within a study of blood T cell repertoires in COVID-19. CDR1 and CDR2 from the germline V gene are SGHRS and YFSETQ. V lost 3 bases and J lost 7, with 17 bases in between. The CDR3 is 15 residues long. Sequenced by immunoSEQ multiplex PCR; TCRdb stores in-frame clones only, minus some. The sample contains about 180,000 clones, about four fifths of which appear only once. This chain connects TRBV5-1 to TRBJ2-1, with D tentatively TRBD2 (5 bases). This TCR derives from a man between 65 and 85 years old with active or convalescent COVID-19. The sequencing input was peripheral blood. CDR3 nucleotide sequence: TGCGCCAGCAGCTCTTCCCTTGGGAGTACTAATGAGCAGTTCTTC. It encodes CASSSSLGSTNEQFF.